These T cell receptor beta chains were read from a single sample in a study of blood T cell repertoires in COVID-19. Some clones are missing from TCRdb's copy, which holds only in-frame ones; the method was immunoSEQ multiplex PCR. The table has a few hundred thousand clones, roughly 85% seen once. Sequencing was done on a sample of peripheral blood. The receptor set was obtained from a human donor in a cohort sampled during active COVID-19. Each CDR3 is given with its conserved first and last residue. D genes are given only for firm matches. Clone size is shown for a subset of rows, as once, few, many or a class of expanded clone.

d_call: -
j_call: TRBJ2-7
clone_size: -
v_call: TRBV5-1
cdr3_nt: TGCGCCAGCAGCTCCCAGGGGGGTGGGCAGTACTTC
cdr3_aa: CASSSQGGGQYF

d_call: TRBD1
j_call: TRBJ1-6
clone_size: -
v_call: TRBV12-5
cdr3_nt: TGTGCTAGTGGTTTGGCGGACAGGGAGAGTTCACCCCTCCACTTT
cdr3_aa: CASGLADRESSPLHF

d_call: TRBD2
j_call: TRBJ2-7
clone_size: -
v_call: TRBV27
cdr3_nt: TGTGCCAGCAGTCCGACTAGCTTGAGCTCCTACGAGCAGTACTTC
cdr3_aa: CASSPTSLSSYEQYF

d_call: -
j_call: TRBJ2-4
clone_size: few
v_call: TRBV7-3
cdr3_nt: TGTGCCAGCTCCTACCCTCAGGGGAAACCAGCCAAAAACATTCAGTACTTC
cdr3_aa: CASSYPQGKPAKNIQYF

d_call: -
j_call: TRBJ1-5
clone_size: few
v_call: TRBV27
cdr3_nt: TGTGCCAGCAAAGGGGTTAGCAATCAGCCCCAGCATTTT
cdr3_aa: CASKGVSNQPQHF

d_call: -
j_call: TRBJ1-1
clone_size: -
v_call: TRBV6-5
cdr3_nt: TGTGCCAGCAGCGACGGGGGGGGGTGGAACACTGAAGCTTTCTTT
cdr3_aa: CASSDGGGWNTEAFF

d_call: TRBD1
j_call: TRBJ1-3
clone_size: -
v_call: TRBV28
cdr3_nt: TGTGCCAGCAGTTTAGGACAGGGGATGGCGGGAAACACCATATATTTT
cdr3_aa: CASSLGQGMAGNTIYF

d_call: -
j_call: TRBJ2-4
clone_size: few
v_call: TRBV11-1
cdr3_nt: TGTGCCAGCAGCCTAGAGGTGGGGGCGGACATTCAGTACTTC
cdr3_aa: CASSLEVGADIQYF

d_call: TRBD1
j_call: TRBJ1-2
clone_size: -
v_call: TRBV19
cdr3_nt: TGTGCCAGTAGAATTCCGGGACAGGGCCGCGGCTACACCTTC
cdr3_aa: CASRIPGQGRGYTF

d_call: TRBD2
j_call: TRBJ2-7
clone_size: -
v_call: TRBV7-8
cdr3_nt: TGTGCCAGCAGCCTTAGCGGGGGGGCCTACGAGCAGTACTTC
cdr3_aa: CASSLSGGAYEQYF

d_call: -
j_call: TRBJ1-1
clone_size: -
v_call: TRBV18
cdr3_nt: TGTGCCAGCTCACCTCAGAGGAAGGGGTCATTCGGCACTGAAGCTTTCTTT
cdr3_aa: CASSPQRKGSFGTEAFF

d_call: -
j_call: TRBJ1-1
clone_size: -
v_call: TRBV2
cdr3_nt: TGTGCCAGCAGTGTTGGGGAGCAAGCTTTCTTT
cdr3_aa: CASSVGEQAFF

d_call: TRBD1
j_call: TRBJ1-1
clone_size: -
v_call: TRBV30
cdr3_nt: TGTGCCTGGAGTAGGGGAGGAGGGGGCCATGGTGAAGCTTTCTTT
cdr3_aa: CAWSRGGGGHGEAFF

d_call: TRBD2
j_call: TRBJ2-7
clone_size: -
v_call: TRBV4-1
cdr3_nt: TGCGCCAGCAGCCAAAGACTAGCTGCCGAGCAGTACTTC
cdr3_aa: CASSQRLAAEQYF

d_call: -
j_call: TRBJ1-3
clone_size: -
v_call: TRBV7-8
cdr3_nt: TGTGCCAGTGCGGGCGGCGTCGCTGGAAACACCATATATTTT
cdr3_aa: CASAGGVAGNTIYF

d_call: -
j_call: TRBJ1-1
clone_size: -
v_call: TRBV18
cdr3_nt: TGTGCCAGCTCACAGACACCGAACACTGAAGCTTTCTTT
cdr3_aa: CASSQTPNTEAFF

d_call: TRBD1
j_call: TRBJ2-7
clone_size: many
v_call: TRBV18
cdr3_nt: TGTGCCAGCTCACTGGGACAGCCCCCGAGCGAGCAGTACTTC
cdr3_aa: CASSLGQPPSEQYF

d_call: TRBD1
j_call: TRBJ1-2
clone_size: -
v_call: TRBV27
cdr3_nt: TGTGCCAGCAGTTTATGGTCAGGGGGTGGCTACACCTTC
cdr3_aa: CASSLWSGGGYTF

d_call: -
j_call: TRBJ2-1
clone_size: -
v_call: TRBV24-1
cdr3_nt: TGTGCCACCAGTGACTCCGAGGTGCGATATTTGAATGAGCAGTTCTTC
cdr3_aa: CATSDSEVRYLNEQFF

d_call: TRBD1
j_call: TRBJ1-2
clone_size: -
v_call: TRBV19
cdr3_nt: TGTGCCAGTAGTCTCCGGACAGGGACCAACTATGGCTACACCTTC
cdr3_aa: CASSLRTGTNYGYTF

d_call: -
j_call: TRBJ1-6
clone_size: once
v_call: TRBV15
cdr3_nt: TGTGCCACCAGCAGAGGGGTAGAAACAGAGCTCCACTTT
cdr3_aa: CATSRGVETELHF

d_call: -
j_call: TRBJ2-5
clone_size: once
v_call: TRBV6-5
cdr3_nt: TGTGCCAGCAGTCCCTACTTGGCGGTGAAAGAGACCCAGTACTTC
cdr3_aa: CASSPYLAVKETQYF

d_call: TRBD1
j_call: TRBJ2-5
clone_size: -
v_call: TRBV12-5
cdr3_nt: TGTGCTAGTGGTTCGCCTTCGAAGGGGACAGGGGGCGCGATCGCGACCCAGTACTTC
cdr3_aa: CASGSPSKGTGGAIATQYF

d_call: -
j_call: TRBJ1-4
clone_size: -
v_call: TRBV4-1
cdr3_nt: TGCGCCAGCAGCCAAGATAGAGCAGGGTGGCGGGAAAAACTGTTTTTT
cdr3_aa: CASSQDRAGWREKLFF

d_call: TRBD1
j_call: TRBJ1-2
clone_size: -
v_call: TRBV19
cdr3_nt: TGTGCCAGCATGGGACAGGGGTACTATGGCTACACCTTC
cdr3_aa: CASMGQGYYGYTF

d_call: TRBD1
j_call: TRBJ1-2
clone_size: -
v_call: TRBV6-5
cdr3_nt: TGTGCCAGCAGTTATACCCCGGGACAGGGAGGTTATGGCTACACCTTC
cdr3_aa: CASSYTPGQGGYGYTF

d_call: TRBD1
j_call: TRBJ2-3
clone_size: -
v_call: TRBV18
cdr3_nt: TGTGCCAGCTCACCCGACAGGGTTAGCACAGATACGCAGTATTTT
cdr3_aa: CASSPDRVSTDTQYF

d_call: -
j_call: TRBJ1-1
clone_size: -
v_call: TRBV11-2
cdr3_nt: TGTGCCAGCAGCCGATCGGGGACGGGGGCTGAAGCTTTCTTT
cdr3_aa: CASSRSGTGAEAFF

d_call: TRBD1
j_call: TRBJ1-1
clone_size: -
v_call: TRBV18
cdr3_nt: TGTGCCAGCTCCCATGGACAGGGTGAAGCTTTCTTT
cdr3_aa: CASSHGQGEAFF

d_call: -
j_call: TRBJ2-2
clone_size: -
v_call: TRBV7-9
cdr3_nt: TGTGCCAGCAGCTCATGGGGCGCCGGGGAGCTGTTTTTT
cdr3_aa: CASSSWGAGELFF

d_call: -
j_call: TRBJ2-3
clone_size: few
v_call: TRBV7-3
cdr3_nt: TGTGCCAGCAGCTTAAGTCCAGGGGCCGCAGATACGCAGTATTTT
cdr3_aa: CASSLSPGAADTQYF

d_call: TRBD1
j_call: TRBJ1-4
clone_size: -
v_call: TRBV3-1/TRBV3-2
cdr3_nt: TGTGCCAGCAGCCAAGGAGGGGGCAATGAAAAACTGTTTTTT
cdr3_aa: CASSQGGGNEKLFF

d_call: -
j_call: TRBJ2-2
clone_size: -
v_call: TRBV5-4
cdr3_nt: TGTGCCAGCAGCTGGAGCTACCAGAACACCGGGGAGCTGTTTTTT
cdr3_aa: CASSWSYQNTGELFF

d_call: -
j_call: TRBJ2-3
clone_size: -
v_call: TRBV19
cdr3_nt: TGTGCCACTATCCCCGGGGGTGCAGATACGCAGTATTTT
cdr3_aa: CATIPGGADTQYF

d_call: -
j_call: TRBJ1-6
clone_size: -
v_call: TRBV19
cdr3_nt: TGTGCCAGTAGTAACCCCTCCGGGTATAATTCACCCCTCCACTTT
cdr3_aa: CASSNPSGYNSPLHF

d_call: -
j_call: TRBJ1-6
clone_size: -
v_call: TRBV30
cdr3_nt: TGTGCCTCATCTTACAGGGATCGGAATTCACCCCTCCACTTT
cdr3_aa: CASSYRDRNSPLHF

d_call: TRBD1
j_call: TRBJ1-1
clone_size: -
v_call: TRBV9
cdr3_nt: TGTGCCAGCAGCCTACTTACGGGACAGGTGAACACTGAAGCTTTCTTT
cdr3_aa: CASSLLTGQVNTEAFF